This entry lists 15 T cell receptor beta chains sequenced from one sample in a study of blood T cell repertoires in COVID-19. The data were produced by immunoSEQ multiplex PCR, yet TCRdb's version contains in-frame clones alone and is incomplete. The table has 85,000 to 100,000 clones, 80% to 90% seen once. The sequencing input was peripheral blood. These receptors came from a man in his sixties with acute or convalescent COVID-19.

The chain combines TRBV5-1 with TRBJ1-1, with TRBD1 matching over 8 bases. CDR3 size: 15 residues. The V gene's germline CDR1 is SGHRS and CDR2 YFSETQ. The junction had 3 bases not matched to a gene; V was cut back by 0 bases and J by 2 bases. Here the CDR3 reads CASSLDAGGNTEAFF. The DNA of the CDR3 is TGCGCCAGCAGCTTGGATGCAGGGGGCAACACTGAAGCTTTCTTT.

The chain carries TRBV12-3 or TRBV12-4 and TRBJ2-4; D gene unclear. This CDR3 has 13 amino acids. Deletions cut 7 bases from V and 6 bases from J, with 13 bases between. Written as DNA, the CDR3 is TGTGCCAGCACCAGACCGCCGGGAAACATTCAGTACTTC. This gives the protein CASTRPPGNIQYF.

The CDR3 DNA follows: TGTGCCTGGAGGTTCGTGGAGACTGAAGCTTTCTTT. Amino acids: CAWRFVETEAFF. V usage is TRBV30 and J usage is TRBJ1-1, with D unclear. CDR1 is GTSNPN, CDR2 SVGIG, per germline (reference sequence). This CDR3 has 12 residues. With 3 bases removed from V and 5 bases from J, the gap between germline ends came to 10 bases.

The V gene is TRBV7-6, the J gene TRBJ2-7; TRBD1 is a possible D gene (5 bases). This CDR3 is built from 15 residues. Trimming removed 1 base at V and 1 base at J, with 11 bases between. Per the germline V gene, CDR1 is SGHVS and CDR2 is FNYEAQ. The CDR3 coding sequence is TGTGCCAGCAGCTTAGGTACAGGCCTATCCTACGAGCAGTACTTC. Protein sequence: CASSLGTGLSYEQYF.

The CDR3 DNA follows: TGTGCCAGCAGCCTTCGGCGGGGAAGGCGCAGCTCTGGGGCCAACGTCCTGACTTTC. Translating it yields CASSLRRGRRSSGANVLTF. The chain joins TRBV21-1 to TRBJ2-6; the DNA was not compared with TRBD2, the D call given in the table. TRBV21-1 constitutes a pseudogene. The CDR3 totals 19 residues.

This clone was seen only a few times. This chain connects TRBV5-6 to TRBJ1-5; D call uncertain. Germline V lookup: CDR1 SGHDT, CDR2 YYEEEE. Deletions cut 5 bases from V and 1 base from J, with 13 bases between. The CDR3 loop spans 15 amino acids. DNA of the CDR3: TGTGCCAGCAGTCGGTTAGGAGAAAGCAATCAGCCCCAGCATTTT. It yields the protein CASSRLGESNQPQHF. Filled out from reference TRBV5-6 and TRBJ1-5, the complete variable domain reads DAGVTQSPTHLIKTRGQQVTLRCSPKSGHDTVSWYQQALGQGPQFIFQYYEEEERQRGNFPDRFSGHQFPNYSSELNVNALLLGDSALYLCASSRLGESNQPQHFGDGTRLSIL.

The chain carries TRBV7-8 and TRBJ2-7; 8 nucleotides agree with TRBD1. J lost 3 bases, V lost 1 base, and 14 bases had no gene match. The CDR3 has 18 residues. Germline lookup yields CDR1 SGHVS and CDR2 FQNEAQ. The CDR3 DNA follows: TGTGCCAGCAGCTTAGGACTAGATTTGGGACAGGTACTCTACGAGCAGTACTTC. Its protein is CASSLGLDLGQVLYEQYF. Complete variable domain (other parts from reference TRBV7-8 and TRBJ2-7): GAGVSQSPRYKVAKRGQDVALRCDPISGHVSLFWYQQALGQGPEFLTYFQNEAQLDKSGLPSDRFFAERPEGSVSTLKIQRTQQEDSAVYLCASSLGLDLGQVLYEQYFGPGTRLTVT.

V gene TRBV13 combines with J gene TRBJ2-7; weak D call: TRBD2 (6 bases). V lost 5 bases to trimming and J lost 2 bases, with 16 bases between them. CDR1 and CDR2 from the germline V gene are PRHDT and FYEKMQ (reference sequence). The CDR3 is 15 amino acids. In nucleotides, the CDR3 is TGTGCCAGCAGCCTGAATGGGAGGACGACCTACGAGCAGTACTTC. It codes for CASSLNGRTTYEQYF.

The chain joins TRBV5-1 to TRBJ1-2; no reliable D call. Germline loops: CDR1 SGHRS, CDR2 YFSETQ. CDR3 length: 14 residues. The germline V and J ends were trimmed by 4 bases and 2 bases, with 12 bases remaining between them. CDR3 amino acids: CASSRATVNYGYTF. As DNA, the CDR3 is TGCGCCAGCAGCCGTGCAACTGTAAACTATGGCTACACCTTC.

This chain links TRBV5-1 with TRBJ2-1; 15 bases line up with TRBD2. The CDR3 has 17 residues. Germline V gene lookup returns CDR1 SGHRS and CDR2 YFSETQ. The V segment lost 7 bases and the J segment 3 bases; nucleotides outside the gene matches: 8. The CDR3 nucleotides are TGCGCCAGCGGATCCGGGACTAGCGGGAGGCACTACAATGAGCAGTTCTTC. Translation: CASGSGTSGRHYNEQFF.

The gene calls are TRBV5-1 and TRBJ1-4; the D is unclear. Trimming took off 2 bases at V and 5 bases at J, with 4 bases between the two ends. The CDR3 is 12 amino acids. Germline V gene data show CDR1 as SGHRS and CDR2 as YFSETQ. The CDR3 region is CASSFQNEKLFF. CDR3 sequence (DNA): TGCGCCAGCAGCTTCCAAAATGAAAAACTGTTTTTT. The full variable domain, with the rest looked up from reference TRBV5-1 and TRBJ1-4, is KAGVTQTPRYLIKTRGQQVTLSCSPISGHRSVSWYQQTPGQGLQFLFEYFSETQRNKGNFPGRFSGRQFSNSRSEMNVSTLELGDSALYLCASSFQNEKLFFGSGTQLSVL.

The gene calls are TRBV7-8 and TRBJ1-4, with a possible D match to TRBD1 (5 bases). The V gene's germline CDR1 is SGHVS and CDR2 FQNEAQ. The germline V and J ends were trimmed by 3 bases and 8 bases, with 13 bases remaining between them. This CDR3 comprises 14 residues. The DNA of the CDR3 is TGTGCCAGCAGCTTGACAGCGGGGCACGAAAAACTGTTTTTT. This sequence encodes CASSLTAGHEKLFF.

The rearrangement uses TRBV15 and TRBJ1-2, with TRBD1 identical over 10 bases. V lost 5 bases and J lost 2; bases outside the gene matches: 11. There are 17 residues in the CDR3. Germline V gene sequence: CDR1 LNHNV, CDR2 YYDKDF (reference sequence). The CDR3, as DNA: TGTGCCACCAGCCCCCAACCGACAGGGGGCACAAACTATGGCTACACCTTC. Its protein is CATSPQPTGGTNYGYTF.

This chain links TRBV6-2 or TRBV6-3 with TRBJ1-2, with TRBD1 matching over 7 bases. This CDR3 region has 13 residues. The germline V gene has CDR1 MNHEY and CDR2 SVGEGT. Unmatched junction bases numbered 9, after V lost 6 bases and J lost 8 bases. The CDR3 is CASSHNDRVGYTF. CDR3 DNA: TGTGCCAGCAGCCACAACGACAGGGTCGGCTACACCTTC.

The chain employs TRBV5-1 and TRBJ1-1; a weak D match, TRBD1 (6 bases). The CDR3 is 13 residues long. Germline lookup yields CDR1 SGHRS and CDR2 YFSETQ. Between the trimmed V and J ends, which lost 4 bases and 8 bases, there was a span of 15 bases. The DNA of the CDR3 is TGCGCCAGCAGCCGGGACACCTTACCCGAAGCTTTCTTT. It is translated as CASSRDTLPEAFF.